This is a list of T cell receptor beta chains from one sample in a study of cytomegalovirus exposure and HLA in healthy donors. Clones were read by immunoSEQ multiplex PCR, and TCRdb kept only the in-frame ones, dropping some. Among 130,000 to 150,000 clones listed, around 79% were seen once. Sequenced material: PBMCs. The receptors come from a woman aged 35 to 49 in good health and CMV-seropositive. CDR3s include the opening cysteine and the closing phenylalanine or tryptophan. D genes are given only for firm matches. Clone sizes are given selectively: once, few, many, or a class where the clone is expanded.

>TRBD2|TRBV10-2|NA|TRBJ2-7
CASSESRGRGGAYEQYF
TGCGCCAGCAGTGAGTCGCGGGGCCGGGGAGGGGCCTACGAGCAGTACTTC
>NA|TRBV2|NA|TRBJ1-1
CASSGPGWEAFF
TGTGCCAGCAGTGGTCCAGGGTGGGAAGCTTTCTTT
>TRBD1|TRBV6-5|NA|TRBJ1-6
CATGDSYNSPLHF
TGTGCTACGGGGGACAGCTATAATTCACCCCTCCACTTT
>TRBD1|TRBV6-5|NA|TRBJ2-7
CASSRDRLAYEQYF
TGTGCCAGCAGTCGGGACAGGCTCGCCTACGAGCAGTACTTC
>TRBD1|TRBV18|NA|TRBJ1-2
CASSPDRVEGYTF
TGTGCCAGCTCACCCGACAGGGTCGAGGGCTACACCTTC
>TRBD1|TRBV2|NA|TRBJ1-2
CASRRTGQGDGYTF
TGTGCCAGCAGAAGGACCGGACAGGGGGATGGCTACACCTTC
>NA|TRBV19|NA|TRBJ1-1
CASSRGAIGAPNTEAFF
TGTGCCAGTAGTCGCGGGGCTATAGGAGCACCCAACACTGAAGCTTTCTTT
>NA|TRBV7-9|NA|TRBJ2-7
CSSSLAQGESYEQYF
TGTTCCAGCAGCTTAGCACAGGGTGAATCCTACGAGCAGTACTTC
>NA|TRBV4-1|NA|TRBJ1-3
CASSQGAGVGNTIYF
TGCGCCAGCAGCCAAGGAGCAGGGGTCGGAAACACCATATATTTT
>NA|TRBV6-5|NA|TRBJ1-3
CASSYAGRAGNTIYF
TGTGCCAGCAGTTACGCGGGGAGGGCTGGAAACACCATATATTTT
>NA|TRBV7-9|NA|TRBJ1-1
CASSVWGENTEAFF
TGTGCCAGCAGCGTTTGGGGGGAAAACACTGAAGCTTTCTTT
>TRBD1|TRBV14|NA|TRBJ2-1
CASSHPDRAGNEQFF
TGTGCCAGCAGCCACCCGGACAGGGCAGGCAATGAGCAGTTCTTC
>TRBD2|TRBV5-6|once|TRBJ2-7
CASSMGLAGAEQYF
TGTGCCAGCAGCATGGGACTAGCGGGGGCCGAGCAGTACTTC
>NA|TRBV7-2|many|TRBJ2-2
CASSAIAVGELFF
TGTGCCAGCAGCGCGATAGCGGTCGGGGAGCTGTTTTTT
>NA|TRBV5-1|NA|TRBJ1-2
CASSPAGQNYGYTF
TGCGCCAGCAGCCCGGCGGGGCAAAACTATGGCTACACCTTC
>TRBD1|TRBV2|once|TRBJ1-6
CASSASGQGLLSISPLHF
TGTGCCAGCAGTGCCTCCGGACAGGGCCTCTTATCCATTTCACCCCTCCACTTT
>NA|TRBV5-5|NA|TRBJ1-4
CASSTVNEKLFF
TGTGCCAGCAGTACGGTGAATGAAAAACTGTTTTTT
>NA|TRBV10-3|once|TRBJ2-1
CAISESSTVRWVRQFF
TGTGCCATCAGTGAGTCGTCGACGGTGAGGTGGGTACGGCAGTTCTTC
>NA|TRBV10-3|NA|TRBJ1-2
CAIRGASNYGYTF
TGTGCCATCAGAGGGGCCTCTAACTATGGCTACACCTTC
>NA|TRBV28|few|TRBJ1-1
CASSSDRKAFF
TGTGCCAGCAGCAGTGACAGAAAAGCTTTCTTT
>TRBD1|TRBV2|NA|TRBJ1-2
CASSRGTEANYGYTF
TGTGCCAGCAGTCGCGGGACAGAAGCTAACTATGGCTACACCTTC
>TRBD1|TRBV18|NA|TRBJ1-3
CASSPVGTGSLGTGTIYF
TGTGCCAGCTCACCTGTTGGGACAGGGAGTCTCGGAACAGGCACCATATATTTT
>NA|TRBV9|NA|TRBJ2-3
CASSVTHRDQDTQYF
TGTGCCAGCAGCGTAACCCACAGGGATCAAGATACGCAGTATTTT
>NA|TRBV10-3|NA|TRBJ1-1
CAISEEFRRTEAFF
TGTGCCATCAGTGAGGAATTTAGGAGGACTGAAGCTTTCTTT
>TRBD1|TRBV2|few|TRBJ1-1
CASRDRVNTEAFF
TGTGCCAGCAGGGACAGGGTTAACACTGAAGCTTTCTTT
>NA|TRBV2|NA|TRBJ1-2
CASSLEGLNYGYTF
TGTGCCAGCAGTCTCGAGGGACTAAACTATGGCTACACCTTC
>NA|TRBV27|NA|TRBJ1-3
CASSPTGGLGNTIYF
TGTGCCAGCAGTCCCACGGGAGGGTTGGGAAACACCATATATTTT
>TRBD1|TRBV6-5|NA|TRBJ2-1
CASSRDRGNNEQFF
TGTGCCAGCAGTAGGGACAGGGGGAACAATGAGCAGTTCTTC
>NA|TRBV19|NA|TRBJ1-2
CASSPGQNGYGYTF
TGTGCCAGTAGTCCAGGGCAAAACGGGTATGGCTACACCTTC
>TRBD2|TRBV7-7|NA|TRBJ2-1
CASSFLAGNEQFF
TGTGCCAGCAGCTTTTTAGCGGGCAATGAGCAGTTCTTC
>NA|TRBV10-3|NA|TRBJ1-2
CAISESRGANYGYTF
TGTGCCATCAGTGAGTCCAGGGGCGCTAACTATGGCTACACCTTC
>NA|TRBV9|NA|TRBJ1-2
CASSVGGAYGYTF
TGTGCCAGCAGCGTAGGGGGCGCCTATGGCTACACCTTC
>NA|TRBV2|NA|TRBJ1-5
CASSGQLYSNQPQHF
TGTGCCAGCAGTGGACAGCTTTATAGCAATCAGCCCCAGCATTTT
>TRBD1|TRBV6-5|few|TRBJ2-5
CASRDTGGRETQYF
TGTGCCAGCAGGGACACAGGGGGTCGAGAGACCCAGTACTTC
>TRBD1|TRBV4-1|NA|TRBJ1-2
CASSRGDRANYGYTF
TGCGCCAGCAGCCGAGGGGACAGGGCTAACTATGGCTACACCTTC
>TRBD1|TRBV5-1|NA|TRBJ1-2
CASSRGTGGLLDGYTF
TGCGCCAGCAGCCGAGGGACAGGGGGCCTTCTGGATGGCTACACCTTC
>NA|TRBV7-3|NA|TRBJ2-5
CASSQGRGPQETQYF
TGTGCCAGCAGTCAGGGGCGGGGGCCCCAAGAGACCCAGTACTTC
>NA|TRBV5-4|NA|TRBJ1-6
CASTKDSLSPLHF
TGTGCCAGCACCAAGGACAGTCTTTCACCCCTCCACTTT
>TRBD1|TRBV4-1|NA|TRBJ1-3
CASSQLYRGRNLGGNTIYF
TGCGCCAGCAGCCAACTGTACAGGGGCCGCAATTTGGGTGGAAACACCATATATTTT
>TRBD1|TRBV19|NA|TRBJ2-7
CASSPGTGGYEQYF
TGTGCCAGTTCACCCGGGACAGGGGGCTACGAGCAGTACTTC
>TRBD1|TRBV5-1|NA|TRBJ1-1
CASSEGQGAGNTEAFF
TGCGCCAGCAGCGAAGGACAGGGGGCAGGGAACACTGAAGCTTTCTTT
>TRBD1|TRBV7-3|NA|TRBJ1-2
CASSSNDRVLRGYTF
TGTGCCAGCAGCTCCAACGACAGGGTTCTACGTGGCTACACCTTC
>TRBD2|TRBV6-1|NA|TRBJ2-1
CASSDLPGTRRFF
TGTGCCAGCAGTGACCTACCAGGGACTAGGAGGTTCTTC
>TRBD2|TRBV7-2|once|TRBJ2-5
CASSLSSGGEGETQYF
TGTGCCAGCAGCTTATCAAGCGGGGGGGAAGGGGAGACCCAGTACTTC
>TRBD1|TRBV18|NA|TRBJ1-2
CASSPGTVGGYTF
TGTGCCAGCTCACCTGGGACAGTTGGCGGCTACACCTTC
>TRBD2|TRBV9|NA|TRBJ2-1
CASSVDGGGPYNEQFF
TGTGCCAGCAGCGTAGATGGGGGGGGTCCCTACAATGAGCAGTTCTTC
>TRBD1|TRBV7-3|NA|TRBJ2-1
CASSSRTGDSSYNEQFF
TGTGCCAGCAGCTCGAGGACAGGGGACAGCTCCTACAATGAGCAGTTCTTC
>TRBD1|TRBV18|NA|TRBJ1-1
CASSPTQGVATEAFF
TGTGCCAGCTCACCTACACAGGGGGTGGCCACTGAAGCTTTCTTT
>NA|TRBV9|NA|TRBJ1-2
CASSVGGFANYGYTF
TGTGCCAGCAGCGTAGGCGGGTTTGCTAACTATGGCTACACCTTC